This T cell receptor (beta chain) came from a study of early T cells in non-severe SARS-CoV-2 infection. Overall study: Unpaired chains resulted from sequencing bulk RNA of unsorted whole blood.

This clonotype has ten or more counts. Its antigen is still unknown. Trimming removed 5 bases at V and 4 bases at J, with 11 bases between. Germline V gene sequence: CDR1 DFQATT, CDR2 SNEGSKA (reference sequence). There are 12 residues in the CDR3. Whole-study findings and limits: VDJdb matches were skewed toward anti-spike CD8 T cell responses.

TCRdb fed the 5' RACE reads into MiXCR, producing one record per CDR3 protein. The repertoire has over 30,000 distinct CDR3 sequences, 5.5% to 7.5% of them found once; the top ten carry 7.5% to 8%. The chain links TRBV20-1 to TRBJ1-2, with D perhaps TRBD1 (5 bases). The clonotype originates from an adult who was a healthcare worker with PCR-confirmed SARS-CoV-2 infection or an uninfected control (not recorded which). The material sequenced was whole blood. The CDR3 DNA sequence: TGCAGTGCTTGGACACTCATCTATGGCTACACCTTC. Protein sequence: CSAWTLIYGYTF.